This TCR beta chain was recovered during a study of response to subunit inactivated influenza vaccine. A word on this clonotype: The antigen is unknown.

Findings of the study overall: Each seasonal flu vaccination may recruit only limited new T cells, authors suggested.

From the RT-PCR reads, TCRdb called clonotypes with MiXCR, one entry per CDR3 protein. The table has around 170,000 distinct CDR3 sequences, over 8.5% seen once. This clonotype was sampled from a man aged 45-69 years who received an inactivated influenza vaccine. Specimen: CD8+ T cells sorted from PBMCs, collected around 25 months after vaccination.

This CDR3 reads CASSLGIRKNQPQHF. CDR3 DNA sequence: TGTGCCAGCAGTTTAGGGATCAGGAAGAATCAGCCCCAGCATTTT. The chain uses TRBV12-3 or TRBV12-4 and TRBJ1-5, with D unclear. V lost 1 base to trimming and J lost 4 bases, with 11 bases between them. The CDR3 totals 15 residues.